This is a list of T cell receptor beta chains from one sample in a study of T cell clonotyping in hematopoietic cell transplantation. Sequencing used immunoSEQ multiplex PCR; TCRdb keeps in-frame clones, though not all of them. The sample lists 6,000 to 7,000 clones; about three quarters were seen once. Sequences were derived from PBMCs, sampled 100 days after allogeneic stem cell transplant. These receptors were collected from a female patient aged 25-40 years who had an allogeneic stem cell transplant, so the T cells may come from the graft donor. Some clones in this sample may be carry-over from other donors' samples. Each CDR3 is given with its conserved first and last residue. D genes are given only for firm matches. Rows may omit the clone size; those that give it use once, few, many or a size class.

cdr3_nt,cdr3_aa,v_call,clone_size,j_call,d_call
TGTGCCAGCAGCCCCCGGACAGGGAACTATGGCTACACCTTC,CASSPRTGNYGYTF,TRBV9,NA,TRBJ1-2,TRBD1
TGTGCCAGCAGTTACGGCGGAGTGGAAGCTTTCTTT,CASSYGGVEAFF,TRBV6-5,NA,TRBJ1-1,NA
TGTGCCAGCAGCGTAATGGAGGGCTTGGGAGAGACCCAGTACTTC,CASSVMEGLGETQYF,TRBV9,NA,TRBJ2-5,NA
TGTGCCAGCAGTCGGAGCGGGGGGGCGGTCGGCGGGGAGCTGTTTTTT,CASSRSGGAVGGELFF,TRBV2,NA,TRBJ2-2,TRBD2
TGCGCCAGCAGCCAAGATCAACCAGGCGATACGCAGTATTTT,CASSQDQPGDTQYF,TRBV11-2,NA,TRBJ2-3,NA
TGTGCCAGCAGCTGGGACGGGGCGGACGGGGAGCTGTTTTTT,CASSWDGADGELFF,TRBV11-3,NA,TRBJ2-2,NA
TGCGCCAGCAGCTTGGGCAGGGATGGAAACACCATATATTTT,CASSLGRDGNTIYF,TRBV5-1,once,TRBJ1-3,NA
TGTGCCAGCAGTCCAGGGGGCGCGGATGGCTACACCTTC,CASSPGGADGYTF,TRBV6-5,NA,TRBJ1-2,TRBD1
TGTGCCAGCAGTCCGTACACGAAGGCCACTGAAGCTTTCTTT,CASSPYTKATEAFF,TRBV27,NA,TRBJ1-1,NA
TGTGCCACCAGCAGAGATAAATTTTGGCGGGGAAGCAATCAGCCCCAGCATTTT,CATSRDKFWRGSNQPQHF,TRBV15,NA,TRBJ1-5,NA